The clone carrying this T cell receptor beta chain was seen once. Original processing notes: Estimation of nucleated cell counts relied on the amplification of reference gene primers. Clones were read by immunoSEQ multiplex PCR, and TCRdb kept only the in-frame ones, dropping some. D and trimming come from the DNA, and the V and J calls and clone size come from that table. The sample holds approximately 88,000 clones, around 90% seen once. The source of the sample is a study of blood T cell repertoires in COVID-19. Overall study context: Samples taken during acute and convalescent COVID-19 were collected in the United States, Italy and Spain.

Sample: peripheral blood. The TCR originated in a male donor with acute or convalescent COVID-19.

The CDR3 here is CASSPGTTKETQYF. The CDR3 DNA reads as TGTGCCAGCTCACCTGGGACTACCAAAGAGACCCAGTACTTC. V usage is TRBV18 and J usage is TRBJ2-5, with 7 nucleotides matching TRBD2. Losses at the gene ends were 3 bases for V and 3 bases for J; bases not matched to a gene: 4. This CDR3 comprises 14 residues. Looked up from germline, CDR1 is KGHSH and CDR2 is LQKENI.